Below, 29 T cell receptor beta chains from the same sample are listed, as sequenced in a study of blood T cell repertoires in COVID-19. Profiled with immunoSEQ multiplex PCR; TCRdb holds only in-frame clones, not every one. The data contain about 40,000 clones, roughly 90% of them singletons. Sequencing was done on a sample of peripheral blood. The receptors shown here come from a man between 65 and 85 years old with acute or convalescent COVID-19.

This rearrangement joins TRBV7-8 to TRBJ2-2; 8 bases fit TRBD1. The V segment lost 0 bases and the J segment 4 bases; nucleotides outside the gene matches: 10. In germline, CDR1 is SGHVS, CDR2 FQNEAQ. CDR3 size: 18 residues. The CDR3 region is CASSLAQDRAGSTGELFF. DNA of the CDR3: TGTGCCAGCAGCTTAGCGCAGGACAGGGCCGGTTCCACCGGGGAGCTGTTTTTT.

J is TRBJ1-2 and V is TRBV28, with 7 bases matching TRBD1. The CDR3 extends over 11 amino acids. J lost 7 bases, V lost 8 bases, and 4 bases had no gene match. Germline assignment: CDR1 MDHEN and CDR2 SYDVKM. The CDR3 is CASWNRGGYTF. The CDR3 nucleotides are TGTGCCAGCTGGAACAGGGGTGGCTACACCTTC.

This chain uses TRBV20-1 with TRBJ2-7; 12 bases map to TRBD2. CDR1 DFQATT and CDR2 SNEGSKA come from the germline V gene (reference sequence). The CDR3 is 15 residues long. V lost 3 bases and J lost 3; bases outside the gene matches: 6. The DNA for the CDR3 is TGCAGTGCTAGTAGGACTAGCGGGGACCTCTACGAGCAGTACTTC. It translates to CSASRTSGDLYEQYF.

This chain uses TRBV7-2 with TRBJ2-1, with a tentative D call TRBD2 (6 bases). CDR1 SGHTA and CDR2 FQGNSA come from the germline V gene. The CDR3 spans 17 residues. The germline V and J ends were trimmed by 2 bases and 2 bases, with 16 bases remaining between them. The CDR3 DNA reads as TGTGCCAGCAGCTTAAGGGTAGCGGAGACACCCTACAATGAGCAGTTCTTC. Translating it yields CASSLRVAETPYNEQFF.

This clone was observed a single time. V and J are TRBV5-1 and TRBJ2-1; D is possibly TRBD1 (6 bases). The CDR3 length is 15 residues. Looked up from germline, CDR1 is SGHRS and CDR2 is YFSETQ. Trimming shortened V by 0 bases and J by 7 bases, and 14 bases separated the two germline ends. CDR3 sequence reads: CASSLDPTRGNEQFF. CDR3 DNA: TGCGCCAGCAGCTTGGACCCCACCAGGGGAAATGAGCAGTTCTTC.

This clone is a singleton in its sample. The rearrangement uses TRBV3-1 (or the pseudogene TRBV3-2) and TRBJ1-6; D not resolved. The V gene's germline CDR1 is LGHDT and CDR2 YNNKEL (reference sequence). V was pared by 4 bases and J by 4 bases, with 2 bases between. The CDR3 loop spans 12 amino acids. DNA for the CDR3: TGTGCCAGCAGCCTATATAATTCACCCCTCCACTTT. It is translated as CASSLYNSPLHF.

The rearrangement joins TRBV10-3 to TRBJ1-4; 7 bases match TRBD1. CDR1 ENHRY and CDR2 SYGVKD come from the germline V gene. With V trimmed by 6 bases and J by 0 bases, 7 bases remained unmatched. The CDR3 sequence is 16 residues long. The CDR3 region is CAISAQGGSTNEKLFF. Written as DNA, the CDR3 is TGTGCCATCAGCGCCCAGGGGGGTTCAACTAATGAAAAACTGTTTTTT.

The chain combines TRBV11-3 with TRBJ2-7; tentatively, D is TRBD2 (5 bases). V gave up 3 bases and J gave up 6 bases, with 12 bases separating them. The CDR3 runs to 13 residues. Germline V gives CDR1 SGHNT, CDR2 YENEEA. The CDR3 sequence is CASSFRGFGEQYF. DNA for the CDR3: TGTGCCAGCAGCTTTAGAGGGTTCGGCGAGCAGTACTTC.

This clone occurred once. This chain uses TRBV7-2 with TRBJ2-5, with 9 bases aligning to TRBD2. There are 15 residues in the CDR3. Germline V gene sequence: CDR1 SGHTA, CDR2 FQGNSA. Trimming took 5 bases from V and 4 from J; bases not matched to a gene: 8. Here the CDR3 DNA reads TGTGCCAGCAGCCGTACGGGACTAGCAGTAGAGACCCAGTACTTC. Residues: CASSRTGLAVETQYF.

The chain carries TRBV7-7 and TRBJ1-1; TRBD1 matches 8 bases. CDR1 and CDR2 from the germline V gene are SSHAT and FNYEAQ (reference sequence). CDR3 length: 13 amino acids. Trimming took 1 base from V and 7 from J; bases not matched to a gene: 2. The CDR3 sequence: CASSLDRGSEAFF. Here the CDR3 DNA reads TGTGCCAGCAGCTTAGACAGGGGGAGTGAAGCTTTCTTT. Looking up the rest from reference TRBV7-7 and TRBJ1-1 gives the full variable domain: GAGVSQSPRYKVTKRGQDVTLRCDPISSHATLYWYQQALGQGPEFLTYFNYEAQPDKSGLPSDRFSAERPEGSISTLTIQRTEQRDSAMYRCASSLDRGSEAFFGQGTRLTVV.

The rearrangement joins TRBV28 to TRBJ1-5; D remains ambiguous. The germline V and J ends were trimmed by 4 bases and 5 bases, with 6 bases remaining between them. This CDR3 is built from 12 residues. CDR1 MDHEN and CDR2 SYDVKM come from the germline V gene. Here the CDR3 reads CASSSVDQPQHF. The CDR3 coding sequence is TGTGCCAGCAGTTCAGTTGATCAGCCCCAGCATTTT.

J is TRBJ2-7 and V is TRBV5-6; 12 bases fit TRBD2. The CDR3 has 15 amino acids. Trimming removed 7 bases from V and 5 bases from J; junction bases left unmatched: 10. CDR1 is SGHDT, CDR2 YYEEEE, per germline. In DNA, the CDR3 is TGTGCCAGCGGTTCTAGCGGGAGGGTACGGCACGAGCAGTACTTC. It translates to CASGSSGRVRHEQYF.

The chain couples TRBV7-3 to TRBJ2-1, with 12 bases aligning to TRBD2. The CDR3 totals 15 residues. Germline V gene data show CDR1 as SGHTA and CDR2 as FQGTGA. V lost 5 bases, J lost 8 bases, and 7 bases stayed unmatched. The CDR3 region is CASSPRLAGADEQFF. The DNA of the CDR3 is TGTGCCAGCAGCCCCCGACTAGCGGGAGCGGATGAGCAGTTCTTC.

J is TRBJ1-1 and V is TRBV28; D is uncertain. CDR1 is MDHEN and CDR2 is SYDVKM in the germline V gene. V lost 10 bases to trimming and J lost 2 bases, with 11 bases between them. The CDR3 runs 12 residues. This chain's CDR3 is CATTPSNTEAFF. The CDR3 DNA follows: TGTGCCACCACTCCGAGTAACACTGAAGCTTTCTTT. Full variable domain (rest looked up from reference TRBV28 and TRBJ1-1): DVKVTQSSRYLVKRTGEKVFLECVQDMDHENMFWYRQDPGLGLRLIYFSYDVKMKEKGDIPEGYSVSREKKERFSLILESASTNQTSMYLCATTPSNTEAFFGQGTRLTVV.

This clone was observed a few times. CDR3 region: CATSDFAQGTQDTQYF. The CDR3 DNA reads as TGTGCCACCAGTGATTTTGCACAGGGGACCCAGGATACGCAGTATTTT. V is TRBV24-1 and J is TRBJ2-3; TRBD1 matches 7 bases. The CDR3 totals 16 residues. Germline CDR1 KGHDR, CDR2 SFDVKD. V trimming: 1 base; J trimming: 6 bases; junction bases outside the gene matches: 9.

The rearrangement joins TRBV11-2 to TRBJ2-5; 7 nucleotides line up with TRBD2. This CDR3 comprises 16 residues. Per germline, CDR1 SGHAT and CDR2 FQNNGV. The V gene end was trimmed by 5 bases and the J gene end by 4 bases; junction bases not matched to a gene: 13. CDR3 sequence: CASSPLGGGRVETQYF. The CDR3 DNA follows: TGTGCCAGCAGCCCCTTGGGCGGCGGGAGAGTAGAGACCCAGTACTTC.

The rearrangement joins TRBV5-6 to TRBJ2-7, with TRBD2 matching 7 bases. With V trimmed by 7 bases and J by 8 bases, 12 bases remained unmatched. Germline CDR1 and CDR2: SGHDT and YYEEEE. The CDR3 runs 13 residues. The CDR3: CASLGWRERQQYF. CDR3 bases: TGTGCCAGCTTGGGGTGGCGGGAGCGCCAGCAGTACTTC.

The chain has TRBV3-1 (or the pseudogene TRBV3-2) and TRBJ1-1; 7 nucleotides line up with TRBD1. After removal of 4 bases from V and 5 bases from J, the junction contained 4 bases not matched to a gene. CDR3 length: 13 amino acids. Germline loops: CDR1 LGHDT, CDR2 YNNKEL (reference sequence). This CDR3 reads CASSPYRGTEAFF. The CDR3 nucleotides read TGTGCCAGCAGCCCCTACAGGGGAACTGAAGCTTTCTTT.

This chain links TRBV4-3 with TRBJ2-6; 9 bases line up with TRBD1. The CDR3 spans 15 residues. CDR1 is LGHNA and CDR2 is YSLEER in the germline V gene. V was pared by 4 bases and J by 3 bases, with 1 base of the junction left unmatched. CDR3: CASSRTGVGANVLTF. The CDR3 DNA sequence: TGCGCCAGCAGCCGGACAGGGGTTGGGGCCAACGTCCTGACTTTC.

J is TRBJ1-2 and V is TRBV6-5; perhaps TRBD1 as D (6 bases). Deletions cut 5 bases from V and 0 bases from J, with 13 bases between. The CDR3 is 15 residues long. Germline V gene data show CDR1 as MNHEY and CDR2 as SVGAGI. CDR3 loop: CASSHRTVSNYGYTF. CDR3 bases: TGTGCCAGCAGTCACAGGACAGTATCTAACTATGGCTACACCTTC.

The gene calls are TRBV4-2 and TRBJ2-1; 12 bases align to TRBD2. The CDR3 totals 16 residues. Per germline, CDR1 LGHNA and CDR2 YNFKEQ. Unmatched junction bases numbered 6, after V lost 4 bases and J lost 5 bases. The CDR3 here is CASSPTSGRSNNEQFF. The CDR3 DNA follows: TGTGCCAGCAGCCCTACTAGCGGGAGGAGTAACAATGAGCAGTTCTTC.

The chain employs TRBV19 and TRBJ2-5; 10 nucleotides line up with TRBD2. This CDR3 comprises 18 residues. Per germline, CDR1 LNHDA and CDR2 SQIVND (reference sequence). The junction had 12 bases not matched to a gene; V was cut back by 0 bases and J by 5 bases. The CDR3 here is CASSIDWFLAGAGETQYF. Written as DNA, the CDR3 is TGTGCCAGTAGTATAGATTGGTTCCTAGCGGGAGCGGGCGAGACCCAGTACTTC.

V usage is TRBV27 and J usage is TRBJ2-1; D ambiguous. The germline CDR1 and CDR2 sequences are MNHEY and SMNVEV (reference sequence). The CDR3 totals 14 residues. Trimming cost V 8 bases and J 5 bases, with 16 bases left between them. The CDR3: CASGRELLNNEQFF. The CDR3 bases are TGTGCCAGCGGTCGTGAGCTGCTGAACAATGAGCAGTTCTTC.

This chain joins TRBV13 and TRBJ2-5, with D unclear. V was shortened by 2 bases and J by 5 bases, with 9 bases between the two germline ends. The germline gives CDR1 PRHDT, CDR2 FYEKMQ (reference sequence). The CDR3 sequence is 13 residues long. For the CDR3, the DNA is TGTGCCAGCAGCTTATTCTACGGGGAGACCCAGTACTTC. This translates into CASSLFYGETQYF.

The rearrangement uses TRBV19 and TRBJ1-2, with 7 bases lining up with TRBD1. CDR1 and CDR2 (germline): LNHDA, SQIVND (reference sequence). V trimming: 7 bases; J trimming: 4 bases; junction bases outside the gene matches: 12. The CDR3 is 15 residues long. For the CDR3, the DNA is TGTGCCAGTACCCTACGGACAGGCCCCATCTATGGCTACACCTTC. This gives the protein CASTLRTGPIYGYTF.

The table lists this clone with a few counts. The rearrangement joins TRBV5-5 to TRBJ2-2; the D gene is possibly TRBD1 (5 bases). Germline-derived CDR1 and CDR2 are SGHKS and YYEKEE (reference sequence). Trimming left V 1 base short and J 4 bases short, with 11 bases between. The length of the CDR3 is 15 residues. CDR3 coding DNA: TGTGCCAGCAGCTTGTCTGGGGCCAGCACCGGGGAGCTGTTTTTT. It is translated as CASSLSGASTGELFF.

V gene TRBV20-1 combines with J gene TRBJ1-1; no clear D gene. The CDR3 contains 11 residues. V was pared by 3 bases and J by 3 bases, with 5 bases between. Germline V gene sequence: CDR1 DFQATT, CDR2 SNEGSKA (reference sequence). CDR3 amino acids: CSASLDTEAFF. In nucleotides, the CDR3 is TGCAGTGCTAGTCTAGACACTGAAGCTTTCTTT.

This clone was observed once. The gene calls are TRBV7-9 and TRBJ2-5; TRBD1 matches at 10 bases. Germline trimming cut 1 base from V and 3 bases from J; bases unmatched to any gene: 2. Germline V gives CDR1 SEHNR, CDR2 FQNEAQ (reference sequence). The CDR3 contains 15 residues. The CDR3 reads CASSLVGTGEETQYF. The CDR3, as DNA: TGTGCCAGCAGCTTAGTTGGGACAGGGGAAGAGACCCAGTACTTC. The complete variable domain, with remaining parts taken from reference TRBV7-9 and TRBJ2-5, reads DTGVSQNPRHKITKRGQNVTFRCDPISEHNRLYWYRQTLGQGPEFLTYFQNEAQLEKSRLLSDRFSAERPKGSFSTLEIQRTEQGDSAMYLCASSLVGTGEETQYFGPGTRLLVL.

The chain recombines TRBV3-1 (or the pseudogene TRBV3-2) with TRBJ1-1; weak D call: TRBD1 (5 bases). V was pared by 4 bases and J by 3 bases, with 9 bases between. Germline assignment: CDR1 LGHDT and CDR2 YNNKEL (reference sequence). The CDR3 extends over 13 amino acids. The CDR3 DNA reads TGTGCCAGCAGCCCAGGGACTTACACTGAAGCTTTCTTT. This sequence encodes CASSPGTYTEAFF.